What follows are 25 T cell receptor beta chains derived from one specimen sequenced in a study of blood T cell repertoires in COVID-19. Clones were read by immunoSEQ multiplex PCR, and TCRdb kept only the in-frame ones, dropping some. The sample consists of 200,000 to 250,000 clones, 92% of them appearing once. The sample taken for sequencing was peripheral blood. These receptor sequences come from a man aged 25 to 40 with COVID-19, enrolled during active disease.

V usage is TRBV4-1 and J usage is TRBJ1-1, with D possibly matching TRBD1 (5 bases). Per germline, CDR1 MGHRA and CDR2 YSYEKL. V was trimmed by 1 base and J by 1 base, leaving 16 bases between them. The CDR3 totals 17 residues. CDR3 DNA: TGCGCCAGCAGCCAAGCCGGGGGGGGAGACAGGAACACTGAAGCTTTCTTT. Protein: CASSQAGGGDRNTEAFF.

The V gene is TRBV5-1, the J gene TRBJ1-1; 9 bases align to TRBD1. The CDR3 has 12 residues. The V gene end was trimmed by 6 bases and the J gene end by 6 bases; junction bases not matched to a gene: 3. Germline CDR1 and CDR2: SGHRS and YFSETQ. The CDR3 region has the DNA TGCGCCAGCAAACAGGGGGCGTCTGAAGCTTTCTTT. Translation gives CASKQGASEAFF. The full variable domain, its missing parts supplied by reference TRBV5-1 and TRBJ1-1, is KAGVTQTPRYLIKTRGQQVTLSCSPISGHRSVSWYQQTPGQGLQFLFEYFSETQRNKGNFPGRFSGRQFSNSRSEMNVSTLELGDSALYLCASKQGASEAFFGQGTRLTVV.

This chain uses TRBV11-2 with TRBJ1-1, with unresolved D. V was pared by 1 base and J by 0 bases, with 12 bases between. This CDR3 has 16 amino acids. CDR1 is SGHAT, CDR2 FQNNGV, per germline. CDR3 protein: CASSLVSNVMNTEAFF. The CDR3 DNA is TGTGCCAGCAGCTTAGTTTCTAACGTAATGAACACTGAAGCTTTCTTT.

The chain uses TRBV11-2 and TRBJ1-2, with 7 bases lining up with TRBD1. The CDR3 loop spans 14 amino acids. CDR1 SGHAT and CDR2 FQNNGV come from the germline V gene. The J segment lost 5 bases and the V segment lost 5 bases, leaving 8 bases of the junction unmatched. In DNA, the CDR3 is TGTGCCAGCAGCGTCCGGGACAGAAAGTATGGCTACACCTTC. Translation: CASSVRDRKYGYTF.

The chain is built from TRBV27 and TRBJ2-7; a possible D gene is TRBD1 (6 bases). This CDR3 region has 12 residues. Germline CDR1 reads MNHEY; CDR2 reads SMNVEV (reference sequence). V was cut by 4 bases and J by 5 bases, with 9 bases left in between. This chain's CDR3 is CASSSDSHEQYF. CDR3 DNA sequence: TGTGCCAGCAGTTCGGACAGCCACGAGCAGTACTTC.

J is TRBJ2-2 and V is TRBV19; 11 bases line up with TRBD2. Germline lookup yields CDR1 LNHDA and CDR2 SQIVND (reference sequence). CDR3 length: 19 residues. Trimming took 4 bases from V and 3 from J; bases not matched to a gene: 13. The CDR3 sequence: CASSRPGLAVQGDTGELFF. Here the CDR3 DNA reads TGTGCCAGTAGTAGGCCGGGACTAGCGGTCCAGGGAGACACCGGGGAGCTGTTTTTT.

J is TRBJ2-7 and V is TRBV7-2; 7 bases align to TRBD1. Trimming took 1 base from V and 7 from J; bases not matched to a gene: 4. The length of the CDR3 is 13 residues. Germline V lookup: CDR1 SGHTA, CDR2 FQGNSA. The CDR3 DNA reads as TGTGCCAGCAGCTTAGGACAGGGTGGGGAGCAGTACTTC. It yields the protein CASSLGQGGEQYF.

Written as DNA, the CDR3 is TGCGCCAGCAGCCAAGGGCAGGGGGTATACAATGAGCAGTTCTTC. Encoded protein: CASSQGQGVYNEQFF. This rearrangement joins TRBV4-1 to TRBJ2-1; 7 bases agree with TRBD1. The CDR3 covers 15 residues. V shed 1 base and J 4 bases; nucleotides not matched to a gene: 4. Germline V gene sequence: CDR1 MGHRA, CDR2 YSYEKL.

The CDR3 sequence is CASSLDRGSGYTF. CDR3 nucleotide sequence: TGTGCCAGCAGCCTGGATCGGGGGAGTGGCTACACCTTC. The chain has TRBV5-6 and TRBJ1-2, with D possibly being TRBD1 (5 bases). V was shortened by 4 bases and J by 7 bases, with 14 bases between the two germline ends. The CDR3 contains 13 residues. Germline V gene lookup returns CDR1 SGHDT and CDR2 YYEEEE.

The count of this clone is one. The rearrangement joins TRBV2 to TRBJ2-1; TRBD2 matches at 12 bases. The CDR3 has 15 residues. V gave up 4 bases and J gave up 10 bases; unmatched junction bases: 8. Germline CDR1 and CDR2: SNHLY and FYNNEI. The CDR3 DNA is TGTGCCAGCAGTGGGACTAGCGGGGCCGGGCGGGAGCAGTTCTTC. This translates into CASSGTSGAGREQFF. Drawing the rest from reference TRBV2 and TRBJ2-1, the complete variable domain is EPEVTQTPSHQVTQMGQEVILRCVPISNHLYFYWYRQILGQKVEFLVSFYNNEISEKSEIFDDQFSVERPDGSNFTLKIRSTKLEDSAMYFCASSGTSGAGREQFFGPGTRLTVL.

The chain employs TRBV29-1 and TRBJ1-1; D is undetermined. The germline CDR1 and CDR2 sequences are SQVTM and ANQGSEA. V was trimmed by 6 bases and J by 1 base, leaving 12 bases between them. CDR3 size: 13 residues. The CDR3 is CSVAGRANTEAFF. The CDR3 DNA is TGCAGCGTGGCGGGGAGGGCGAACACTGAAGCTTTCTTT.

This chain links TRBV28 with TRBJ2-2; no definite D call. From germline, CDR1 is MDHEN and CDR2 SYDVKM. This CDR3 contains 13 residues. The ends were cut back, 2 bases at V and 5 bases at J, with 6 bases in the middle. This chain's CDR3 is CASSLGSTGELFF. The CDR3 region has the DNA TGTGCCAGCAGTTTAGGCTCGACCGGGGAGCTGTTTTTT.

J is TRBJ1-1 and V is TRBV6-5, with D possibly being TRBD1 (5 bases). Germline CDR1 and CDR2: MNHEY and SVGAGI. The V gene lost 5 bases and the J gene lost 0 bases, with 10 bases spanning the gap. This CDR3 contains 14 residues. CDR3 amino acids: CASSRYRMNTEAFF. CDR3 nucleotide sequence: TGTGCCAGCAGTCGGTACAGGATGAACACTGAAGCTTTCTTT.

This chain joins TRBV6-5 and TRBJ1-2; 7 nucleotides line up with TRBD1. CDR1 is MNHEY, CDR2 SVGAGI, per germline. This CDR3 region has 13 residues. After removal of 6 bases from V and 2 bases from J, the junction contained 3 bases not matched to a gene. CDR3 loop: CASSSTGNYGYTF. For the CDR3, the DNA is TGTGCCAGCAGCTCGACAGGGAACTATGGCTACACCTTC.

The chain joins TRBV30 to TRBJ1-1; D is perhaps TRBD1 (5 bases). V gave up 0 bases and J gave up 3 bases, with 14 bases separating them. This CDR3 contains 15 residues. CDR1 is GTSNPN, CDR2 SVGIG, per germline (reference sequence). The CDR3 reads CAWSVYGGGDTEAFF. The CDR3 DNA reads TGTGCCTGGAGTGTATACGGCGGAGGGGACACTGAAGCTTTCTTT.

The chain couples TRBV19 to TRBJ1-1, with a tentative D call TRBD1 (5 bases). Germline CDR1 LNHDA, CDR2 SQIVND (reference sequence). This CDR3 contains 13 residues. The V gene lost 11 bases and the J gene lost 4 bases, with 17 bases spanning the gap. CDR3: CAPKKGNCTEAFF. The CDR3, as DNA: TGTGCCCCCAAAAAGGGGAATTGCACTGAAGCTTTCTTT.

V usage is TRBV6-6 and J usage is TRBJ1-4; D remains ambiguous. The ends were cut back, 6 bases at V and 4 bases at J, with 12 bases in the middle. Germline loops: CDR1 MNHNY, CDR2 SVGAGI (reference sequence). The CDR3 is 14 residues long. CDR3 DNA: TGTGCCAGCAGCTCCCAGGCCATTAATGAAAAACTGTTTTTT. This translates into CASSSQAINEKLFF.

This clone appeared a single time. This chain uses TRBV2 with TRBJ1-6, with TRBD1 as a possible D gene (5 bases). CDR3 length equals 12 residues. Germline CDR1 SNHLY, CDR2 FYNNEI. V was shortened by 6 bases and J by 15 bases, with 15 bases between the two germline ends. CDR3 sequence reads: CASSADPGVLHF. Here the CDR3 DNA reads TGTGCCAGCAGCGCGGACCCGGGGGTCCTCCACTTT.

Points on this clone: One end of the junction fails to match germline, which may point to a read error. The chain's CDR3 is CAWSVTGGSHEQYF. The CDR3 DNA follows: TGTGCCTGGAGTGTAACAGGGGGCTCCCACGAGCAGTACTTC. The gene calls are TRBV30 and TRBJ2-7; 9 bases align to TRBD1. This CDR3 has 14 residues. Germline CDR1 GTSNPN, CDR2 SVGIG (reference sequence). The full variable domain, in which reference TRBV30 and TRBJ2-7 provide the parts outside the CDR3, is SQTIHQWPATLVQPVGSPLSLECTVEGTSNPNLYWYRQAAGRGLQLLFYSVGIGQISSEVPQNLSASRPQDRQFILSSKKLLLSDSGFYLCAWSVTGGSHEQYFGPGTRLTVT.

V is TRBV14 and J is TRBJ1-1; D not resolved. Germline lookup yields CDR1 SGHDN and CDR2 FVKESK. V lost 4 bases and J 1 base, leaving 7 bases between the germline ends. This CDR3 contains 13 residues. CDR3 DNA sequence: TGTGCCAGCAGCCTTCAACAGAACACTGAAGCTTTCTTT. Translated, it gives CASSLQQNTEAFF.

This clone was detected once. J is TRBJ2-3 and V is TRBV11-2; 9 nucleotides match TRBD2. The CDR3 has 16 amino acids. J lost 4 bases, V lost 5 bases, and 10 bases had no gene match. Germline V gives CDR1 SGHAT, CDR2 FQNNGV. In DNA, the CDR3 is TGTGCCAGCAGCCCACCGGGAGCGGGGGGTGCAGATACGCAGTATTTT. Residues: CASSPPGAGGADTQYF. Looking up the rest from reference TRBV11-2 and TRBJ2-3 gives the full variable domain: EAGVAQSPRYKIIEKRQSVAFWCNPISGHATLYWYQQILGQGPKLLIQFQNNGVVDDSQLPKDRFSAERLKGVDSTLKIQPAKLEDSAVYLCASSPPGAGGADTQYFGPGTRLTVL.

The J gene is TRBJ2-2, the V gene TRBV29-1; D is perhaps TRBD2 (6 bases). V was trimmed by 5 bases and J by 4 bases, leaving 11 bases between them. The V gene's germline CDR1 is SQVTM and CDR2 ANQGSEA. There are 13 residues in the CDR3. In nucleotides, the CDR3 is TGCAGCGTTCAGGGAGGTGGCACCGGGGAGCTGTTTTTT. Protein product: CSVQGGGTGELFF.

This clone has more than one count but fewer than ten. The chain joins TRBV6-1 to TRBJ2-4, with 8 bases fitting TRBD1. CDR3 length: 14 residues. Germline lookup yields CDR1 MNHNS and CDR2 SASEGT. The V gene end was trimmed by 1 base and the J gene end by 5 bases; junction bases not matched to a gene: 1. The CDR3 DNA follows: TGTGCCAGCAGTGAAGTGGGACAGGAAAACATTCAGTACTTC. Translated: CASSEVGQENIQYF.

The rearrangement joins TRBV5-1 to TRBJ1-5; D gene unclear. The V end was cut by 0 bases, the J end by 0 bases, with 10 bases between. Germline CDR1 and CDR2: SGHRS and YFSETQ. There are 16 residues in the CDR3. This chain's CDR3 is CASSLGPGYSNQPQHF. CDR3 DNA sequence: TGCGCCAGCAGCTTGGGTCCGGGTTATAGCAATCAGCCCCAGCATTTT.

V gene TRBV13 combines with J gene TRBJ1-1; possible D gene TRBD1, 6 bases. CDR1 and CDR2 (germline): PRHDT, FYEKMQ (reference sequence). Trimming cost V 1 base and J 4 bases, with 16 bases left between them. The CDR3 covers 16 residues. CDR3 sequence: CASSLDGEGGVTEAFF. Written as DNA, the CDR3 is TGTGCCAGCAGCTTAGATGGGGAAGGGGGGGTCACTGAAGCTTTCTTT.